One sample yielded the 26 T cell receptor beta chains listed below, sequenced in a study of T cells in Graves' hyperthyroidism and ophthalmopathy. TCR beta CDR3 region amplification was performed from RNA transcripts. When the TCR CDR3 underwent first-round RT-PCR, the HTBI primer set was used. Each CDR3 protein gets one entry after TCRdb re-called the multiplex PCR reads with MiXCR. Of approximately 620,000 distinct CDR3 sequences detected, about a sixth appear once; the ten largest clones hold roughly 3.3%. The sample consisted of blood. The receptors originated from a woman aged 40 to 49 with Graves' ophthalmopathy.

The J gene is TRBJ2-1, the V gene TRBV10-2; 7 bases map to TRBD2. This CDR3 is 15 amino acids long. CDR1 and CDR2 from the germline V gene are WSHSY and SAAADI. Trimming cost V 6 bases and J 0 bases; bases outside gene matches: 5. CDR3 nucleotides: TGCGCCAGCAGGGGGAGCGGGGCCTCCTACAATGAGCAGTTCTTC. This encodes CASRGSGASYNEQFF.

This chain connects TRBV4-1 to TRBJ2-3; 9 bases line up with TRBD2. Germline CDR1 is MGHRA and CDR2 is YSYEKL. Germline trimming cut 6 bases from V and 3 bases from J; bases unmatched to any gene: 7. This CDR3 has 15 residues. In nucleotides, the CDR3 is TGCGCCAGCAGTCATAGCGGGAGTGAGACAGATACGCAGTATTTT. Protein sequence: CASSHSGSETDTQYF.

This clonotype has just a few counts. This sequence joins TRBV29-1 and TRBJ2-5; D could derive from TRBD1 or TRBD2 (7 bases each). V was cut by 5 bases and J by 4 bases, with 11 bases left in between. There are 12 residues in the CDR3. From germline, CDR1 is SQVTM and CDR2 ANQGSEA. The CDR3 nucleotides are TGCAGCGTTTCCAGGGGGGGAGAGACCCAGTACTTC. Its translation is CSVSRGGETQYF.

The chain employs TRBV20-1 and TRBJ1-5; D uncertain. This CDR3 spans 13 amino acids. Trimming removed 3 bases at V and 2 bases at J, with 8 bases between. Per the germline V gene, CDR1 is DFQATT and CDR2 is SNEGSKA (reference sequence). CDR3 loop: CSARWEGNQPQHF. The DNA for the CDR3 is TGCAGTGCTAGGTGGGAGGGCAATCAGCCCCAGCATTTT.

This clonotype has ten or more counts. The chain couples TRBV7-3 to TRBJ2-3, with D uncertain. CDR3 length: 15 residues. Trimming left V 0 bases short and J 1 base short, with 8 bases between. CDR1 and CDR2 (germline): SGHTA, FQGTGA. The CDR3 coding sequence is TGTGCCAGCAGCTTAACGAACACTCGCACAGATACGCAGTATTTT. Protein: CASSLTNTRTDTQYF. The whole variable domain, filled in from reference TRBV7-3 and TRBJ2-3, reads GAGVSQTPSNKVTEKGKYVELRCDPISGHTALYWYRQSLGQGPEFLIYFQGTGAADDSGLPNDRFFAVRPEGSVSTLKIQRTERGDSAVYLCASSLTNTRTDTQYFGPGTRLTVL.

This clonotype was counted ten times or more. The chain couples TRBV20-1 to TRBJ1-5; D unclear. The CDR3 is made up of 13 amino acids. Trimming removed 7 bases at V and 2 bases at J, with 12 bases between. Germline CDR1 reads DFQATT; CDR2 reads SNEGSKA (reference sequence). DNA of the CDR3: TGCAGTGTTCCGGATGAGGGCAATCAGCCCCAGCATTTT. Protein: CSVPDEGNQPQHF.

This clonotype was seen more than once but under ten times. This chain links TRBV5-1 with TRBJ2-3, with 10 bases identical to TRBD2. This CDR3 has 16 amino acids. J gave up 4 bases and V 4 bases, and 9 bases lay outside the gene matches. The germline V gene encodes CDR1 SGHRS and CDR2 YFSETQ. The DNA for the CDR3 is TGCGCCAGCAGCACCCCCTTAGCGGGGGGTTCAGATACGCAGTATTTT. This codes for CASSTPLAGGSDTQYF. Full variable domain (outside the CDR3, taken from reference TRBV5-1 and TRBJ2-3): KAGVTQTPRYLIKTRGQQVTLSCSPISGHRSVSWYQQTPGQGLQFLFEYFSETQRNKGNFPGRFSGRQFSNSRSEMNVSTLELGDSALYLCASSTPLAGGSDTQYFGPGTRLTVL.

This clonotype was counted only a few times. V gene TRBV19 combines with J gene TRBJ1-5; tentative D call: TRBD1 (6 bases). Germline loops: CDR1 LNHDA, CDR2 SQIVND (reference sequence). Deletions cut 7 bases from V and 1 base from J, with 14 bases between. This CDR3 is 15 amino acids long. The CDR3 spells CASTPLQGSNQPQHF. The CDR3 DNA follows: TGTGCCAGTACCCCCCTCCAGGGGAGCAATCAGCCCCAGCATTTT. The complete variable domain, with remaining parts taken from reference TRBV19 and TRBJ1-5, reads DGGITQSPKYLFRKEGQNVTLSCEQNLNHDAMYWYRQDPGQGLRLIYYSQIVNDFQKGDIAEGYSVSREKKESFPLTVTSAQKNPTAFYLCASTPLQGSNQPQHFGDGTRLSIL.

This chain connects TRBV30 to TRBJ1-1; D is undetermined. Per germline, CDR1 GTSNPN and CDR2 SVGIG (reference sequence). V gave up 0 bases and J gave up 11 bases, with 16 bases separating them. The CDR3 contains 13 residues. The CDR3 region is CAWSVNGWLGAFF. Written as DNA, the CDR3 is TGTGCCTGGAGTGTTAACGGGTGGCTCGGCGCTTTCTTT. The full variable domain, its missing parts supplied by reference TRBV30 and TRBJ1-1, is SQTIHQWPATLVQPVGSPLSLECTVEGTSNPNLYWYRQAAGRGLQLLFYSVGIGQISSEVPQNLSASRPQDRQFILSSKKLLLSDSGFYLCAWSVNGWLGAFFGQGTRLTVV.

V is TRBV6-1 and J is TRBJ1-3; 9 bases match TRBD1. Germline V gene lookup returns CDR1 MNHNS and CDR2 SASEGT. V lost 3 bases and J lost 0; bases outside the gene matches: 3. The CDR3 extends over 16 amino acids. Here the CDR3 DNA reads TGTGCCAGCAGTGACCCGACAGGGGGCTCTGGAAACACCATATATTTT. The encoded protein is CASSDPTGGSGNTIYF.

This chain connects TRBV7-9 to TRBJ2-1; D is undetermined. Germline loops: CDR1 SEHNR, CDR2 FQNEAQ (reference sequence). V was clipped by 7 bases and J by 1 base, with 14 bases between them. The CDR3 consists of 15 residues. The CDR3 DNA reads TGTGCCAGCATCCACCAAGATTTATCCTACAATGAGCAGTTCTTC. This gives the protein CASIHQDLSYNEQFF.

The chain recombines TRBV20-1 with TRBJ1-5; D gene unclear. Per germline, CDR1 DFQATT and CDR2 SNEGSKA (reference sequence). CDR3 length: 15 amino acids. Trimming cost V 4 bases and J 0 bases, with 13 bases left between them. CDR3 nucleotides: TGCAGTGCTAACTCAATTAGGAATAGCAATCAGCCCCAGCATTTT. Amino acids: CSANSIRNSNQPQHF.

This clonotype was counted at least ten times. V is TRBV5-4 and J is TRBJ1-1, with no clear D. Per germline, CDR1 SGHNT and CDR2 YYREEE (reference sequence). The CDR3 consists of 13 residues. V was cut by 4 bases and J by 4 bases, with 11 bases left in between. The CDR3 DNA is TGTGCCAGCAGCACCCGGGCGGGCACTGAAGCTTTCTTT. This translates into CASSTRAGTEAFF.

CDR3 bases: TGTGCCATCGCGAGTGGGGGGCGGAATACGCAGTATTTT. It specifies CAIASGGRNTQYF. The chain recombines TRBV10-3 with TRBJ2-3; D possibly uses TRBD1 or TRBD2 (6 bases each). Germline V CDR1 and CDR2: ENHRY, SYGVKD. Trimming took off 8 bases at V and 7 bases at J, with 16 bases between the two ends. The CDR3 contains 13 residues.

The V gene is TRBV5-1, the J gene TRBJ2-2; TRBD1 might be the D (6 bases). The CDR3 is 16 residues long. CDR1 and CDR2 from the germline V gene are SGHRS and YFSETQ. V lost 0 bases, J lost 1 base, and 10 bases lay in between. The CDR3 spells CASSLEGTRNTGELFF. CDR3 bases: TGCGCCAGCAGCTTGGAGGGGACAAGGAACACCGGGGAGCTGTTTTTT. Complete variable domain (other parts from reference TRBV5-1 and TRBJ2-2): KAGVTQTPRYLIKTRGQQVTLSCSPISGHRSVSWYQQTPGQGLQFLFEYFSETQRNKGNFPGRFSGRQFSNSRSEMNVSTLELGDSALYLCASSLEGTRNTGELFFGEGSRLTVL.

This clonotype showed up many times. The V call is TRBV20-1, the J call TRBJ2-5, with TRBD2 matching over 13 bases. Germline CDR1 DFQATT, CDR2 SNEGSKA (reference sequence). CDR3 size: 15 residues. Trimming at V came to 3 bases and at J to 5 bases, leaving 6 bases not matched to a gene. The CDR3 region has the DNA TGCAGTGCTAGGGGACTAGCGGGGTGGAGGGAGACCCAGTACTTC. Its translation: CSARGLAGWRETQYF.

Comments on this clonotype: A much larger clone differs by one base, so this may be a read error. The V and J genes are TRBV7-3 and TRBJ2-2; perhaps TRBD2 as D (6 bases). This CDR3 is built from 13 residues. Germline-derived CDR1 and CDR2 are SGHTA and FQGTGA. The CDR3 DNA is TGTGCCAACAGCTTAGCGGAGGGCGGGGAGCTGTTTTTT. This sequence encodes CANSLAEGGELFF.

The chain is built from TRBV19 and TRBJ2-7; perhaps TRBD1 as D (7 bases). CDR1 LNHDA and CDR2 SQIVND come from the germline V gene (reference sequence). This CDR3 comprises 14 residues. Trimming took off 5 bases at V and 4 bases at J, with 15 bases between the two ends. CDR3 in DNA: TGTGCCAGTAGTGTGCGGGGACAGTTATACGAGCAGTACTTC. It encodes CASSVRGQLYEQYF.

This clonotype occurred many times. This chain connects TRBV3-1 to TRBJ2-7; TRBD1 agrees at 9 bases. The CDR3 length is 14 residues. Germline V gene lookup returns CDR1 LGHDT and CDR2 YNNKEL (reference sequence). With V trimmed by 0 bases and J by 9 bases, 6 bases remained unmatched. This CDR3 is CASSQEVQGATQYF. In DNA form, the CDR3 reads TGTGCCAGCAGCCAAGAAGTACAGGGGGCGACGCAGTACTTC.

This clonotype was seen a handful of times. The CDR3 protein is CASSNYFHEKLFF. The CDR3 nucleotides read TGTGCCAGCAGTAACTACTTCCATGAAAAACTGTTTTTT. V and J are TRBV28 and TRBJ1-4, with D unclear. The V end lost 5 bases, the J end lost 6 bases, and 10 bases lay between the germline ends. In germline, CDR1 is MDHEN, CDR2 SYDVKM. The CDR3 sequence is 13 residues long.

This clonotype has at least ten counts. The CDR3: CASSENRVNYEQYF. CDR3 bases: TGTGCCAGCAGTGAAAACAGGGTGAACTACGAGCAGTACTTC. The V call is TRBV2, the J call TRBJ2-7; weak D call: TRBD1 (6 bases). With 2 bases removed from V and 3 bases from J, the gap between germline ends came to 11 bases. This CDR3 has 14 residues. The V gene's germline CDR1 is SNHLY and CDR2 FYNNEI.

Concerning this clonotype: One base away lies a much larger clone, so this may be a sequencing read error. The rearrangement links TRBV28 to TRBJ2-5; TRBD1 matches 10 bases. Looked up from germline, CDR1 is MDHEN and CDR2 is SYDVKM. The V gene end was trimmed by 5 bases and the J gene end by 4 bases; junction bases not matched to a gene: 19. The length of the CDR3 is 19 residues. CDR3 protein: CASSPTDSSGQGGGETQYF. In nucleotides, the CDR3 is TGTGCCAGCAGTCCTACAGACTCCAGTGGACAGGGGGGAGGAGAGACCCAGTACTTC.

This clonotype was seen repeatedly, ten times or more. This chain joins TRBV6-1 and TRBJ1-1; no definite D call. V lost 7 bases and J lost 5, with 20 bases in between. Germline V gene lookup returns CDR1 MNHNS and CDR2 SASEGT. CDR3 length equals 15 residues. The CDR3 DNA reads as TGTGCCAGCACAACAAAGGGTTTTTTGATGACTGAAGCTTTCTTT. It codes for CASTTKGFLMTEAFF.

This clonotype showed up many times. This chain joins TRBV28 and TRBJ2-7; D gene unclear. Germline CDR1 reads MDHEN; CDR2 reads SYDVKM. The CDR3 totals 11 residues. V lost 8 bases and J lost 1, with 6 bases in between. This chain's CDR3 is CASATSYEQYF. CDR3 nucleotides: TGTGCCAGCGCTACATCCTACGAGCAGTACTTC.

This clonotype was recorded a few times. This chain uses TRBV6-1 with TRBJ2-1, with 8 bases aligning to TRBD1. Germline V lookup: CDR1 MNHNS, CDR2 SASEGT. CDR3 length equals 14 residues. V trimming: 7 bases; J trimming: 8 bases; junction bases outside the gene matches: 10. Here the CDR3 reads CASTIGQGRDEQFF. For the CDR3, the DNA is TGTGCCAGCACTATCGGACAGGGACGGGATGAGCAGTTCTTC.

The chain joins TRBV10-3 to TRBJ2-5, with D unclear. CDR1 and CDR2 from the germline V gene are ENHRY and SYGVKD. V lost 6 bases to trimming and J lost 4 bases, with 6 bases between them. CDR3 length: 11 amino acids. CDR3 nucleotides: TGTGCCATCAGGGGCGGAGAGACCCAGTACTTC. Amino acids: CAIRGGETQYF.